A single sample gave rise to the 18 T cell receptor beta chains below, sequenced in a study of cytomegalovirus exposure and HLA in healthy donors. PCR used 60 Vbeta primers and 13 Jbeta primers. Repertoires were generated with immunoSEQ multiplex PCR, while TCRdb's copy carries only in-frame clones and drops some. In the table there are 60,000 to 85,000 clones, around 81% of which are singletons. The specimen was PBMCs. Receptors originate from a man aged 40-55 years in good health and CMV-seronegative.

V gene TRBV5-1 combines with J gene TRBJ2-7, with 11 bases lining up with TRBD2. The trim removed 0 bases at V and 4 bases at J, leaving 6 bases unmatched. The CDR3 consists of 16 residues. CDR1 is SGHRS and CDR2 is YFSETQ in the germline V gene. The CDR3 spells CASSLEVAGGPYEQYF. DNA of the CDR3: TGCGCCAGCAGCTTGGAGGTAGCGGGAGGGCCGTACGAGCAGTACTTC.

The chain has TRBV6-1 and TRBJ1-2; D possibly corresponds to TRBD1 (5 bases). Trimming took off 4 bases at V and 2 bases at J, with 5 bases between the two ends. The germline V gene encodes CDR1 MNHNS and CDR2 SASEGT. The CDR3 runs 12 residues. The CDR3 region has the DNA TGTGCCAGCAGTGGACAGAACTATGGCTACACCTTC. Residues: CASSGQNYGYTF.

J is TRBJ1-5 and V is TRBV7-2; 9 bases line up with TRBD1. After removal of 2 bases from V and 3 bases from J, the junction contained 5 bases not matched to a gene. The CDR3 has 16 amino acids. From germline, CDR1 is SGHTA and CDR2 FQGNSA. CDR3 in amino acids: CASSLKGTGPNQPQHF. For the CDR3, the DNA is TGTGCCAGCAGCTTAAAAGGGACAGGGCCCAATCAGCCCCAGCATTTT.

The genes are TRBV5-1 and TRBJ1-1; 9 bases agree with TRBD1. CDR3 length: 15 residues. J was trimmed by 4 bases and V by 4 bases; bases with no gene match: 8. Germline loops: CDR1 SGHRS, CDR2 YFSETQ. The CDR3 nucleotides read TGCGCCAGCAGCGAGAGGACAGGGGCTAGCACTGAAGCTTTCTTT. Translating it yields CASSERTGASTEAFF.

The rearrangement links TRBV5-4 to TRBJ2-2, with D possibly TRBD2 on 6 matching bases. CDR3 length: 15 residues. Trimming shortened V by 4 bases and J by 0 bases, and 10 bases separated the two germline ends. The V gene's germline CDR1 is SGHNT and CDR2 YYREEE (reference sequence). The CDR3 here is CASSPREPNTGELFF. CDR3 sequence (DNA): TGTGCCAGCAGCCCCCGGGAGCCGAACACCGGGGAGCTGTTTTTT.

The genes are TRBV11-2 and TRBJ2-1; 7 nucleotides match TRBD2. After removal of 3 bases from V and 3 bases from J, the junction contained 11 bases not matched to a gene. There are 17 residues in the CDR3. CDR1 is SGHAT and CDR2 is FQNNGV in the germline V gene. CDR3 DNA: TGTGCCAGCAGCTTCCCGGGATGGGTAGCGGGCTACAATGAGCAGTTCTTC. Its protein is CASSFPGWVAGYNEQFF.

This chain joins TRBV7-9 and TRBJ1-2; D may be TRBD1 (6 bases). CDR3 length: 14 amino acids. In germline, CDR1 is SEHNR, CDR2 FQNEAQ (reference sequence). Trimming cost V 5 bases and J 7 bases, with 17 bases left between them. CDR3 loop: CASSQQGISRGYTF. CDR3 in DNA: TGTGCCAGCAGCCAACAGGGTATATCGCGTGGCTACACCTTC.

This clone was recorded only once. This sequence joins TRBV19 and TRBJ2-3; 11 bases line up with TRBD2. The CDR3 sequence is 15 residues long. The V and J ends lost 9 bases and 6 bases, in that order; junction bases with no gene match: 11. Per the germline V gene, CDR1 is LNHDA and CDR2 is SQIVND (reference sequence). The CDR3 sequence: CASKWASGRSDTQYF. The CDR3 DNA is TGTGCCAGCAAATGGGCTAGCGGGAGGTCCGATACGCAGTATTTT.

The chain recombines TRBV27 with TRBJ2-7; D remains ambiguous. The CDR3 length is 13 residues. Trimming shortened V by 3 bases and J by 3 bases, and 9 bases separated the two germline ends. The germline CDR1 and CDR2 sequences are MNHEY and SMNVEV (reference sequence). The CDR3 DNA reads as TGTGCCAGCAGTTTGCGGCCCAACTACGAGCAGTACTTC. Its translation is CASSLRPNYEQYF.

This clone was seen more than once but under ten times. The genes are TRBV11-2 and TRBJ1-3; D not certain. Germline CDR1 SGHAT, CDR2 FQNNGV. The length of the CDR3 is 16 residues. The V end was cut by 0 bases, the J end by 0 bases, with 9 bases between. CDR3 nucleotides: TGTGCCAGCAGCTTAGAGCCGGCTAGCTCTGGAAACACCATATATTTT. Translating gives CASSLEPASSGNTIYF.

The J gene is TRBJ1-1, the V gene TRBV29-1; unclear D gene. Germline V lookup: CDR1 SQVTM, CDR2 ANQGSEA. The V end was cut by 4 bases, the J end by 0 bases, with 9 bases between. The CDR3 runs 13 residues. CDR3 sequence reads: CSVATDMNTEAFF. The CDR3 bases are TGCAGCGTTGCAACCGACATGAACACTGAAGCTTTCTTT.

The J gene is TRBJ1-4, the V gene TRBV6-6; the match to TRBD1 covers 9 bases. This CDR3 region has 14 residues. Looked up from germline, CDR1 is MNHNY and CDR2 is SVGAGI (reference sequence). The junction had 6 bases not matched to a gene; V was cut back by 6 bases and J by 7 bases. The CDR3 DNA reads as TGTGCCAGCAGCCAAAGGACAGGGGTTGAAAAACTGTTTTTT. Translated, it gives CASSQRTGVEKLFF.

J is TRBJ1-5 and V is TRBV15; 7 bases align to TRBD1. This CDR3 spans 18 amino acids. Germline CDR1 and CDR2: LNHNV and YYDKDF (reference sequence). V lost 2 bases to trimming and J lost 2 bases; unmatched junction nucleotides: 12. In nucleotides, the CDR3 is TGTGCCACCAGCAGACCCACCCCGGGACAGCCTGGCAATCAGCCCCAGCATTTT. Protein: CATSRPTPGQPGNQPQHF.

This clone has more than one count but fewer than ten. V gene TRBV27 combines with J gene TRBJ2-7, with no clear D. This CDR3 spans 13 amino acids. Trimming removed 5 bases at V and 6 bases at J, with 14 bases between. Germline-derived CDR1 and CDR2 are MNHEY and SMNVEV (reference sequence). CDR3 DNA sequence: TGTGCCAGCAGTCCCAAATTTCTCAGCGAGCAGTACTTC. Residues: CASSPKFLSEQYF.

Comments on this clone: This specimen includes other DNA sequences encoding the same CDR3. The rearrangement links TRBV9 to TRBJ2-5; D might be TRBD2 (6 bases). Germline V gene lookup returns CDR1 SGDLS and CDR2 YYNGEE. Between the trimmed V and J ends, which lost 0 bases and 4 bases, there was a span of 7 bases. The CDR3 consists of 13 residues. The CDR3, as DNA: TGTGCCAGCAGCGTAGACGGGAGAGAGACCCAGTACTTC. Translation gives CASSVDGRETQYF. Filled out from reference TRBV9 and TRBJ2-5, the complete variable domain reads DSGVTQTPKHLITATGQRVTLRCSPRSGDLSVYWYQQSLDQGLQFLIQYYNGEERAKGNILERFSAQQFPDLHSELNLSSLELGDSALYFCASSVDGRETQYFGPGTRLLVL.

The J gene is TRBJ2-1, the V gene TRBV5-1; TRBD2 agrees at 13 bases. CDR1 is SGHRS, CDR2 YFSETQ, per germline. The length of the CDR3 is 15 residues. Trimming cost V 5 bases and J 6 bases; bases outside gene matches: 5. The CDR3 protein is CASSPGLAGVNEQFF. The CDR3 DNA follows: TGCGCCAGCAGTCCCGGACTAGCGGGAGTCAATGAGCAGTTCTTC.

The chain joins TRBV6-5 to TRBJ2-7; TRBD2 matches at 7 bases. This CDR3 has 16 amino acids. Germline V lookup: CDR1 MNHEY, CDR2 SVGAGI. The V gene end was trimmed by 0 bases and the J gene end by 5 bases; junction bases not matched to a gene: 10. CDR3 region: CASSYSIVGGPHEQYF. The CDR3 DNA is TGTGCCAGCAGTTACTCGATTGTGGGAGGGCCCCACGAGCAGTACTTC.

This clone is a singleton in its sample. The rearrangement links TRBV6-1 to TRBJ2-5, with D possibly TRBD1 on 7 matching bases. The better agreement between TRBJ2-7 and the DNA end casts doubt on the J call. Germline lookup yields CDR1 MNHNS and CDR2 SASEGT. The CDR3 is made up of 14 amino acids. CDR3 protein: CASSGDRESDEQYF. The CDR3 coding sequence is TGTGCCAGCTCGGGGGACAGAGAGTCCGACGAGCAGTACTTC.